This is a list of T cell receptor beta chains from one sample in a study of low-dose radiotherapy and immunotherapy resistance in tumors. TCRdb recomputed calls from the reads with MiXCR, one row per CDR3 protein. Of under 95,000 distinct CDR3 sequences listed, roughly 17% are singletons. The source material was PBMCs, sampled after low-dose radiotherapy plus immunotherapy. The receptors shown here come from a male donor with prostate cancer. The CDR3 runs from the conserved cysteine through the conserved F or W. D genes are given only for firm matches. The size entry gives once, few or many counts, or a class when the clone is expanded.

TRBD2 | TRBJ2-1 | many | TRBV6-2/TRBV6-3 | CASSQLTSGDNNEQFF | TGTGCCAGCAGTCAGTTGACTAGCGGGGATAACAATGAGCAGTTCTTC
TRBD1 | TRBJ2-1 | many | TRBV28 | CASSPPRDRVPNEQFF | TGTGCCAGCAGTCCCCCACGGGACAGGGTCCCCAATGAGCAGTTCTTC
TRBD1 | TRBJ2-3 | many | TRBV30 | CASTWDSSTDTQYF | TGTGCCTCGACTTGGGACAGTAGCACAGATACGCAGTATTTT
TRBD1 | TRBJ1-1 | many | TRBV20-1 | CSARRQGAGGEAFF | TGCAGTGCTAGACGACAGGGGGCGGGTGGTGAAGCTTTCTTT
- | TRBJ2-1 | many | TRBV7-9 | CASRESGTPEQFF | TGTGCCAGCAGGGAGTCCGGGACACCTGAGCAGTTCTTC
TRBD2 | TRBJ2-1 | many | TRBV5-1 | CASSSGLGGIYNEQFF | TGCGCCAGCAGTTCTGGCCTGGGAGGGATCTACAATGAGCAGTTCTTC
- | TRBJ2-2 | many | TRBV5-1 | CASSGGNTGELFF | TGCGCCAGCAGTGGAGGGAACACCGGGGAGCTGTTTTTT
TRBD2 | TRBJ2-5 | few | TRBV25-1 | CASSRPAGGPETQYF | TGTGCCAGCAGTAGGCCGGCGGGAGGGCCCGAGACCCAGTACTTC
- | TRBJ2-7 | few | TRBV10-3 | CAISVGDGEQYF | TGTGCCATCAGTGTCGGAGATGGGGAGCAGTACTTC
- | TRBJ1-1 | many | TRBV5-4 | CASIQVGGTEAFF | TGTGCCAGCATCCAAGTAGGGGGCACTGAAGCTTTCTTT
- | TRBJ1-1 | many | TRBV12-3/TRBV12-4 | CASSRTMNTEAFF | TGTGCCAGCAGCAGGACCATGAACACTGAAGCTTTCTTT
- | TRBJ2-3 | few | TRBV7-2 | CASSLPTDTQYF | TGTGCCAGCAGCTTACCCACAGATACGCAGTATTTT
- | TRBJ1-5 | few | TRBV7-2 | CASSYTTGWSNQPQHF | TGTGCCAGCAGCTACACGACTGGCTGGAGCAATCAGCCCCAGCATTTT
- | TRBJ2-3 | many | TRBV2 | CASTPQPDSTDTQYF | TGTGCCAGCACTCCGCAACCGGACAGCACAGATACGCAGTATTTT
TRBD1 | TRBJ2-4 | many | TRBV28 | CASSLSGGLKNIQYF | TGTGCCAGCAGTTTATCAGGGGGCTTAAAAAACATTCAGTACTTC